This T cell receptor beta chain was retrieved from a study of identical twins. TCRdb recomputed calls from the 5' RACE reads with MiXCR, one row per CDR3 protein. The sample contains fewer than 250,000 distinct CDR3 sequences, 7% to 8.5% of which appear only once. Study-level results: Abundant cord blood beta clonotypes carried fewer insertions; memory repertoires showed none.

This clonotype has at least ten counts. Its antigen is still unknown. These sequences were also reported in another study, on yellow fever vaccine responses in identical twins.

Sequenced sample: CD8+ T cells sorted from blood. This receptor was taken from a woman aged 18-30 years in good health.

In nucleotides, the CDR3 is TGCAGCGTTGTTACCCCGGGAGGAAGGGGTGAAGCTTTCTTT. It encodes CSVVTPGGRGEAFF. The chain recombines TRBV29-1 with TRBJ1-1; perhaps TRBD1 as D (5 bases). This CDR3 spans 14 amino acids. The V end was cut by 4 bases, the J end by 7 bases, with 19 bases between. CDR1 and CDR2 (germline): SQVTM, ANQGSEA.